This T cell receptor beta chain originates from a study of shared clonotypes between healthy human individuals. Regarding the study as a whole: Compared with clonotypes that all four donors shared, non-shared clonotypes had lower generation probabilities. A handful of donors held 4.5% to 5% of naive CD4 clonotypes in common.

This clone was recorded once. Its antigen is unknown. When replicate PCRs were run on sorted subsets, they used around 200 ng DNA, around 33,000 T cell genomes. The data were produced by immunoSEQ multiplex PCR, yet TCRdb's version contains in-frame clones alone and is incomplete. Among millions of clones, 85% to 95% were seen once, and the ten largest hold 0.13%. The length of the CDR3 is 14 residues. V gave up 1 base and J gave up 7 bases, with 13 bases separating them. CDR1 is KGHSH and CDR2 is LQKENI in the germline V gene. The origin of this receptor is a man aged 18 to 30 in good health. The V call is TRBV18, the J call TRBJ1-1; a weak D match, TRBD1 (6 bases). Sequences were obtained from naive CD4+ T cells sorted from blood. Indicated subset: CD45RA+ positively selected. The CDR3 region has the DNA TGTGCCAGCTCACCACAACGGGGGGCTAATGAAGCTTTCTTT. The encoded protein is CASSPQRGANEAFF.